This T cell receptor (beta chain) was sequenced for a study of T cells expressing NK-cell markers (dated by TCRdb to the early 2020s). Background for the entire study: In sorted CD3+CD56+NKG2C+, CD3+CD56+NKG2C- and CD3+CD56-NKG2C+ T-cell subsets from roughly 8 donors, TCR beta-chain repertoires were profiled. Sequencing of the libraries produced 2 x 150 bp reads on Illumina HiSeq 2000/2500, MiSeq or NextSeq. Among the eight sequenced donors, only one was HCMV-seronegative, while the other seven were HCMV-seropositive. The study sequenced eight donors, all healthy volunteers chosen at random: three men and five women. The research as a whole found: It remained unclear whether the expanded NKG2C-expressing T cell clones were specific for HCMV antigens. For roughly six donors, the dominant CD3+CD56+NKG2C+ clonotypes were among the top 10 CD8+ clonotypes and accounted for about 1.0-7.0% of CD8+ T cells. Those dominant clonotypes were again the most abundant among CD3+CD56-NKG2C+ cells in a few donors, at about 28.3-65%.

HCMV-specific IgG was detected in serum with a commercial ELISA kit to determine HCMV serostatus. Ficoll density gradient centrifugation was used to isolate peripheral blood mononuclear cells from blood. Instrument used: Illumina HiSeq 2000. TCR beta cDNA libraries were prepared using 5'RACE template switching, which introduced a universal primer site and unique molecular identifiers. cDNA synthesis was primed from the TCR beta constant segment, followed by two successive PCR amplification steps. The authors' pipeline ran thus. MIGEC handled demultiplexing of the reads and grouping by UMI, while MiTCR was used to assemble and quantify clonotypes. Only TCR cDNA sequences supported by at least two reads were kept to exclude erroneous sequences. The tcR package was used for downstream repertoire analysis, with clonotypes matched between fractions based on CDR3 nucleotide sequence plus V segment. VDJmatch was used to annotate antigen specificity against VDJdb, with one amino acid substitution in CDR3 permitted. Each CDR3 protein sequence appears as one entry after TCRdb reprocessed the reads, and no DNA is included. The authors' filters were not applied to this entry. The table kept for this sample lists 250,000 to 300,000 distinct CDR3 sequences. The ten largest clones capture about 4.2% of the sample.

Of note for this clonotype: Which antigen it targets is not known.

The CDR3 starts with the cysteine, ends with the phenylalanine, and has 11 residues. No DNA is listed. The TCR originated in a woman aged 18-70 years in good health. The chain couples TRBV12-3 or TRBV12-4 to TRBJ1-1. Material: blood T cells: a sorted CD56 or NKG2C T cell subset, CD4+ or CD8+ T cells, or bulk PBMC T cells (not recorded which). The encoded CDR3 is CASSLGAEAFF.